This T cell receptor (beta chain) was sequenced for a study of blood T cells in healthy people across ages. Study background: Template switching captured about one barcoded beta molecule per two T cells.

The V and J ends lost 10 bases and 8 bases respectively, with 15 bases between them. There are 12 residues in the CDR3. Germline values: CDR1 ENHRY, CDR2 SYGVKD. This clonotype was recorded a few times. A second PCR of 7 to 11 cycles used a sample-barcoded 5' primer and a J-beta primer mix. TCRdb analysed the 5' RACE reads with MiXCR anew, one entry per CDR3 protein. The sample includes hundreds of thousands of distinct CDR3 sequences, roughly 21% of them seen just once. The sequencing input was blood. The source is a man in his sixties or seventies in good health. The J gene is TRBJ2-4, the V gene TRBV10-3; possible D gene TRBD2, 6 bases. The CDR3 reads CASGAVSDIQYF. DNA for the CDR3: TGTGCCAGCGGGGCGGTCAGCGACATTCAGTACTTC.